Below are 32 T cell receptor beta chains sequenced from a single sample in a study of response to subunit inactivated influenza vaccine. From the RT-PCR reads, TCRdb called clonotypes with MiXCR, one entry per CDR3 protein. The data hold approximately 500,000 distinct CDR3 sequences, with 20% to 25% observed a single time. The sample was also linked to a second study, of T cells expressing NK-cell markers. As reported in that work: A 5'RACE template switching approach incorporating UMIs was used to make TCR beta cDNA.

Material: CD4+ T cells sorted from PBMCs, obtained about 11 days after vaccination. These receptors originate from a man aged 50-60 years who received an inactivated influenza vaccine.

This clonotype was detected only a few times. The rearrangement joins TRBV10-2 to TRBJ2-3; TRBD2 matches at 9 bases. Unmatched junction bases numbered 4, after V lost 2 bases and J lost 4 bases. The CDR3 contains 15 residues. Germline CDR1 WSHSY, CDR2 SAAADI. Here the CDR3 reads CASSEAGGFADTQYF. The CDR3 region has the DNA TGCGCCAGCAGTGAGGCGGGGGGGTTCGCAGATACGCAGTATTTT.

This clonotype was counted between two and nine times. This chain uses TRBV10-3 with TRBJ2-3, with D perhaps matching TRBD1 or TRBD2 (5 bases each). The CDR3 is 14 residues long. The germline gives CDR1 ENHRY, CDR2 SYGVKD. Trimming took off 3 bases at V and 3 bases at J, with 10 bases between the two ends. CDR3 region: CAISDEGLTDTQYF. DNA for the CDR3: TGTGCCATCAGTGATGAGGGGCTGACAGATACGCAGTATTTT.

The chain is built from TRBV28 and TRBJ2-5; D may match TRBD1 or TRBD2 (5 bases each). CDR1 is MDHEN, CDR2 SYDVKM, per germline. There are 14 residues in the CDR3. Trimming removed 5 bases from V and 5 bases from J, with 15 bases in between. CDR3 DNA: TGTGCCAGCAGTCGGGGTGGGGCAAGGGAGACCCAGTACTTC. Translation gives CASSRGGARETQYF.

The sample holds a few counts of this clonotype. The chain combines TRBV15 with TRBJ2-7; D is uncertain. Per the germline V gene, CDR1 is LNHNV and CDR2 is YYDKDF (reference sequence). There are 13 residues in the CDR3. The V end lost 0 bases, the J end lost 4 bases, and 7 bases lay between the germline ends. The CDR3 nucleotides are TGTGCCACCAGCAGAGATTACTCTTACGAGCAGTACTTC. Encoded protein: CATSRDYSYEQYF.

This chain links TRBV6-1 with TRBJ1-5; no reliable D call. V was pared by 6 bases and J by 3 bases, with 12 bases between. The germline V gene encodes CDR1 MNHNS and CDR2 SASEGT. The CDR3 length is 14 residues. The CDR3 coding sequence is TGTGCCAGCAGCCCAATCCAAGTCAATCAGCCCCAGCATTTT. Its protein product is CASSPIQVNQPQHF.

This clonotype has a handful of counts. V is TRBV3-1 and J is TRBJ2-1; the match to TRBD2 covers 10 bases. Germline V lookup: CDR1 LGHDT, CDR2 YNNKEL (reference sequence). The CDR3 spans 15 residues. Trimming removed 6 bases from V and 5 bases from J; junction bases left unmatched: 7. CDR3: CASRPTSGVNNEQFF. CDR3 coding DNA: TGTGCCAGCAGACCCACTAGCGGGGTGAACAATGAGCAGTTCTTC.

The rearrangement links TRBV7-2 to TRBJ1-2; D unclear. The V gene lost 1 base and the J gene lost 7 bases, with 10 bases spanning the gap. This CDR3 region has 13 residues. Per the germline V gene, CDR1 is SGHTA and CDR2 is FQGNSA. The CDR3 DNA reads TGTGCCAGCAGCTTAGGGCAACGCGGTGGCTACACCTTC. Protein sequence: CASSLGQRGGYTF.

V is TRBV20-1 and J is TRBJ1-3, with D unresolved. The CDR3 has 13 amino acids. Germline CDR1 is DFQATT and CDR2 is SNEGSKA (reference sequence). V lost 1 base and J 4 bases, leaving 8 bases between the germline ends. DNA for the CDR3: TGCAGTGCTAGAGGGTTGGTGGGAAACACCATATATTTT. It encodes CSARGLVGNTIYF.

This clonotype was detected a few times. The chain recombines TRBV12-3 or TRBV12-4 with TRBJ1-1; 10 nucleotides line up with TRBD1. With 4 bases clipped from V and 6 bases from J, the junction kept 8 bases outside the gene matches. The CDR3 is 15 residues long. The CDR3 DNA sequence: TGTGCCAGCAGTTCCGGCGGGACAGGGGTGTCTGAAGCTTTCTTT. The encoded protein is CASSSGGTGVSEAFF.

This clonotype was seen only a few times. The chain links TRBV7-2 to TRBJ2-1; D gene unclear. The length of the CDR3 is 16 residues. CDR1 SGHTA and CDR2 FQGNSA come from the germline V gene. Trimming cost V 7 bases and J 0 bases, with 16 bases left between them. This CDR3 is CASTLKLGNSYNEQFF. The CDR3 nucleotides read TGTGCCAGCACCCTAAAATTGGGAAACTCCTACAATGAGCAGTTCTTC.

This clonotype was picked up a small number of times. The V call is TRBV28, the J call TRBJ2-7, with 7 bases aligning to TRBD2. Germline V gives CDR1 MDHEN, CDR2 SYDVKM. V shed 7 bases, J shed 7 bases, and the junction held 13 bases outside the gene matches. The CDR3 length is 14 residues. CDR3 DNA sequence: TGTGCCAGCACCCAGCCGCGGGAGACGGGAGAGCAGTACTTC. Protein: CASTQPRETGEQYF.

This clonotype showed up just a few times. This chain uses TRBV6-2 or TRBV6-3 with TRBJ2-7; TRBD2 matches 9 bases. The CDR3 contains 18 residues. J lost 2 bases, V lost 7 bases, and 18 bases had no gene match. Germline values: CDR1 MNHEY, CDR2 SVGEGT. The CDR3 DNA reads as TGTGCCAGCACCTCCAGCGCGGGACTAGCAGCACACACCTACGAGCAGTACTTC. Translating gives CASTSSAGLAAHTYEQYF.

The V and J genes are TRBV15 and TRBJ2-7; the match to TRBD1 covers 7 bases. Germline CDR1 reads LNHNV; CDR2 reads YYDKDF (reference sequence). V shed 4 bases, J shed 6 bases, and the junction held 12 bases outside the gene matches. The CDR3 runs 15 residues. DNA of the CDR3: TGTGCCACCAGCAAGGACCTAACAGGGGCGGCCGAGCAGTACTTC. Encoded protein: CATSKDLTGAAEQYF.

V usage is TRBV7-2 and J usage is TRBJ2-7; TRBD2 matches at 11 bases. The CDR3 totals 16 residues. The germline V gene has CDR1 SGHTA and CDR2 FQGNSA. The V segment lost 3 bases and the J segment 4 bases; nucleotides outside the gene matches: 8. The CDR3 reads CASSFGTSGHRYEQYF. DNA of the CDR3: TGTGCCAGCAGCTTTGGGACTAGCGGCCATCGGTACGAGCAGTACTTC.

This clonotype was seen only a few times. This chain uses TRBV7-9 with TRBJ2-1; D uncertain. The length of the CDR3 is 17 residues. V gave up 6 bases and J gave up 0 bases, with 18 bases separating them. The germline V gene encodes CDR1 SEHNR and CDR2 FQNEAQ (reference sequence). CDR3 nucleotides: TGTGCCAGCAGACCCCTGGGTGCCTCAAGCTCCTACAATGAGCAGTTCTTC. Translation: CASRPLGASSSYNEQFF.

Only a few counts were recorded for this clonotype. This CDR3 is CASRTVNYGYTF. CDR3 in DNA: TGTGCCAGCAGGACGGTGAACTATGGCTACACCTTC. The chain recombines TRBV6-5 with TRBJ1-2; D is unresolved. This CDR3 has 12 residues. V was clipped by 6 bases and J by 2 bases, with 7 bases between them. Germline V gene sequence: CDR1 MNHEY, CDR2 SVGAGI.

The DNA of the CDR3 is TGCGCCAGCAGCTTATCCGGGACAGGGGACACTGAAGCTTTCTTT. It yields the protein CASSLSGTGDTEAFF. The chain employs TRBV5-1 and TRBJ1-1; 10 bases fit TRBD1. The CDR3 is 15 residues long. The germline V gene has CDR1 SGHRS and CDR2 YFSETQ. V shed 2 bases and J 3 bases; nucleotides not matched to a gene: 4.

The table lists this clonotype with a few counts. The chain links TRBV24-1 to TRBJ2-3; 9 nucleotides match TRBD1. The CDR3 consists of 17 residues. The V and J ends lost 3 bases and 3 bases, in that order; junction bases with no gene match: 9. CDR1 is KGHDR, CDR2 SFDVKD, per germline. The CDR3 DNA is TGTGCCACCAGTGATCCGGGACAGGGAGGGTGGACAGATACGCAGTATTTT. Translated: CATSDPGQGGWTDTQYF.

This clonotype was seen a handful of times. The chain is built from TRBV10-3 and TRBJ2-7, with 9 bases matching TRBD2. Per germline, CDR1 ENHRY and CDR2 SYGVKD. The CDR3 contains 13 residues. Trimming took 6 bases from V and 5 from J; bases not matched to a gene: 5. The CDR3 loop is CAIRSQREDEQYF. CDR3 nucleotides: TGTGCCATCAGGAGTCAGCGGGAGGACGAGCAGTACTTC.

The chain couples TRBV6-1 to TRBJ2-2; D uncertain. With 0 bases removed from V and 2 bases from J, the gap between germline ends came to 4 bases. CDR1 and CDR2 from the germline V gene are MNHNS and SASEGT. The CDR3 runs to 14 residues. The CDR3 bases are TGTGCCAGCAGTGAAGCGATCAACACCGGGGAGCTGTTTTTT. Amino acid sequence: CASSEAINTGELFF.

This clonotype has a handful of counts. V is TRBV6-1 and J is TRBJ2-2; 9 positions agree with TRBD1. The junction had 9 bases not matched to a gene; V was cut back by 10 bases and J by 6 bases. CDR3 length: 14 residues. Germline values: CDR1 MNHNS, CDR2 SASEGT. The CDR3 DNA is TGTGCCATCGCTCGGACAGGGGTGGCCGGGGAGCTGTTTTTT. This translates into CAIARTGVAGELFF.

This clonotype was counted a few times. The chain is built from TRBV6-2 or TRBV6-3 and TRBJ2-2; D unresolved. The CDR3 loop spans 14 amino acids. V was cut by 0 bases and J by 7 bases, with 9 bases left in between. Germline V gene lookup returns CDR1 MNHEY and CDR2 SVGEGT. The CDR3 nucleotides are TGTGCCAGCAGTTACTCCGAGACTCTCGGGGAGCTGTTTTTT. Translated, it gives CASSYSETLGELFF.

The genes are TRBV20-1 and TRBJ1-1; tentatively, D is TRBD1 (5 bases). Germline V gene data show CDR1 as DFQATT and CDR2 as SNEGSKA (reference sequence). This CDR3 comprises 10 residues. Trimming stripped 1 base from V and 11 bases from J, with 8 bases between. CDR3 in DNA: TGCAGTGCTAGAGTCCGGGGGGCTTTCTTT. Its translation: CSARVRGAFF.

This clonotype was counted a few times. CDR3 region: CASSLGERGSYEQYF. The DNA for the CDR3 is TGTGCCAGCAGCTTAGGGGAGCGGGGCTCCTACGAGCAGTACTTC. V and J are TRBV7-6 and TRBJ2-7; 7 bases are shared with TRBD2. The CDR3 extends over 15 amino acids. Germline loops: CDR1 SGHVS, CDR2 FNYEAQ. The trim removed 1 base at V and 0 bases at J, leaving 3 bases unmatched.

The chain employs TRBV5-1 and TRBJ2-1; 8 bases map to TRBD2. The J segment lost 15 bases and the V segment lost 0 bases, leaving 11 bases of the junction unmatched. The CDR3 loop spans 14 amino acids. The germline gives CDR1 SGHRS, CDR2 YFSETQ. The CDR3 sequence is CASSLAGLAGTWFF. In DNA form, the CDR3 reads TGCGCCAGCAGCTTGGCAGGACTAGCAGGGACGTGGTTCTTC.

The chain uses TRBV3-1 and TRBJ1-1; D gene ambiguous. Trimming shortened V by 6 bases and J by 4 bases, and 12 bases separated the two germline ends. This CDR3 contains 13 residues. The germline CDR1 and CDR2 sequences are LGHDT and YNNKEL (reference sequence). CDR3 protein: CASRQHKSTEAFF. The CDR3 DNA reads as TGTGCCAGCAGGCAACATAAGAGCACTGAAGCTTTCTTT.

This clonotype was seen more than once but under ten times. This chain joins TRBV7-6 and TRBJ1-4; 7 bases fit TRBD1. Trimming cost V 4 bases and J 5 bases; bases outside gene matches: 10. This CDR3 comprises 16 residues. Germline assignment: CDR1 SGHVS and CDR2 FNYEAQ. This chain's CDR3 is CASSSAYRGGNEKLFF. Here the CDR3 DNA reads TGTGCCAGCAGCTCGGCCTACAGGGGCGGAAATGAAAAACTGTTTTTT.

This chain uses TRBV7-2 with TRBJ2-5, with D perhaps matching TRBD1 or TRBD2 (5 bases each). The germline V gene encodes CDR1 SGHTA and CDR2 FQGNSA. The CDR3 sequence is 13 residues long. Trimming pared 7 bases from V and 2 bases from J, leaving 11 bases between. The CDR3 nucleotides are TGTGCCAGCACCTCGGGGCGTCAAGAGACCCAGTACTTC. This codes for CASTSGRQETQYF.

A few counts support this clonotype. The CDR3 spells CATSRDTVGAQFF. DNA of the CDR3: TGTGCCACCAGCAGAGATACAGTGGGGGCCCAGTTCTTC. The chain recombines TRBV15 with TRBJ2-1; weak D call: TRBD1 (6 bases). V dropped 0 bases and J dropped 13 bases, with 13 bases sitting between them. The CDR3 has 13 amino acids. In germline, CDR1 is LNHNV, CDR2 YYDKDF (reference sequence). The full variable domain, rest sourced from reference TRBV15 and TRBJ2-1, is DAMVIQNPRYQVTQFGKPVTLSCSQTLNHNVMYWYQQKSSQAPKLLFHYYDKDFNNEADTPDNFQSRRPNTSFCFLDIRSPGLGDTAMYLCATSRDTVGAQFFGPGTRLTVL.

The chain links TRBV27 to TRBJ1-4; D perhaps matches TRBD1 (5 bases). CDR3 length: 16 amino acids. The V gene lost 2 bases and the J gene lost 4 bases, with 14 bases spanning the gap. CDR1 is MNHEY, CDR2 SMNVEV, per germline (reference sequence). DNA for the CDR3: TGTGCCAGCAGTTTAAATCCGGGACGGGATAATGAAAAACTGTTTTTT. This translates into CASSLNPGRDNEKLFF.

This clonotype was observed a handful of times. The CDR3: CASSLGISSEQFF. The CDR3 DNA is TGTGCCAGCAGCCTCGGGATTTCCAGTGAGCAGTTCTTC. J is TRBJ2-1 and V is TRBV14, with D possibly being TRBD2 (5 bases). This CDR3 spans 13 amino acids. Per germline, CDR1 SGHDN and CDR2 FVKESK. Deletions cut 4 bases from V and 9 bases from J, with 13 bases between.

The rearrangement links TRBV27 to TRBJ2-1, with 10 bases that match TRBD2. The germline V gene encodes CDR1 MNHEY and CDR2 SMNVEV (reference sequence). The CDR3 spans 14 residues. The junction had 9 bases not matched to a gene; V was cut back by 11 bases and J by 5 bases. CDR3 region: CAQERGTSDNEQFF. CDR3 DNA sequence: TGTGCCCAAGAACGCGGGACTAGCGACAATGAGCAGTTCTTC.